Only a few counts were recorded for the clone carrying this T cell receptor beta chain. No antigen is known for it. The CDR3 contains 15 residues. Germline-derived CDR1 and CDR2 are LGHNT and FRNRAP. With 6 bases clipped from V and 6 bases from J, the junction kept 12 bases outside the gene matches. These data originate in a study of T cells after yellow fever vaccination. Whole-study results and caveats: The booster response re-showed most primary clones: 96% CD4, around 87% CD8. High-abundance clonotypes from the bulk population could contaminate FACS-sorted repertoires.

5'RACE template switching generated TCR cDNA, adding a universal primer site and UMIs. A single record per CDR3 protein comes from TCRdb applying MiXCR to the 5' RACE reads. This sample has 250,000 to 300,000 distinct CDR3 sequences, with roughly 8.7% found just once. This TCR was sampled from a young man who received the YFV17D yellow fever vaccine. The chain employs TRBV12-5 and TRBJ2-7; 9 nucleotides agree with TRBD1. The sample consisted of CD4+ T cells sorted from PBMCs, taken 5 days after the yellow fever booster vaccination. CDR3 in DNA: TGTGCTAGTGGGCGCACCGGGACAGGGACTCTCGAGCAGTACTTC. Translated: CASGRTGTGTLEQYF.